This record covers a single T cell receptor beta chain. What it binds is unknown. This sample was included in a study of T cells after posttransplantation cyclophosphamide. General study points: Skin or GI-infiltrating T cells shared few TRB sequences with blood. Donor CD8+ memory clones often dominated recipient blood repertoires at later times. Recipient CMV seropositivity and CMV reactivation strongly tracked TRB clonality.

Sequenced by immunoSEQ multiplex PCR; TCRdb stores in-frame clones only, minus some. The data show some 20,000 clones, with around 90% seen just once and about 6.7% held by the top ten. Treatment was busulfan-fludarabine conditioning, a marrow graft, and cyclophosphamide on days +3 and +4. The sample in question was PBMCs, obtained after allogeneic stem cell transplant with posttransplant cyclophosphamide. This sequence was found in a female patient aged 35-55 years who received an allogeneic stem cell transplant from a related donor, was CMV-positive, and had no GVHD. Part of the T cells may come from the graft donor.

CDR3 sequence: CASSKGDGELFF. CDR3 sequence (DNA): TGTGCCAGCAGCAAAGGGGACGGGGAGCTGTTTTTT. J is TRBJ2-2 and V is TRBV7-9, with a tentative D call TRBD1 (5 bases). Germline V lookup: CDR1 SEHNR, CDR2 FQNEAQ (reference sequence). The V end was cut by 5 bases, the J end by 7 bases, with 8 bases between. The length of the CDR3 is 12 residues.